This T cell receptor (beta chain) was retrieved from a study of cytomegalovirus exposure and HLA in healthy donors. Note on this clone: As yet, its antigen is unknown.

General study results and limits: TCR beta sequences reportedly predicted most subjects' HLA-A and HLA-B alleles accurately. V- and J-gene trimming of TCR beta was linked (in a later analysis) to a missense DCLRE1C variant.

Vbeta (60) and Jbeta (13) primers were used in the PCR. Clones were sequenced by immunoSEQ multiplex PCR, and TCRdb holds only the in-frame ones, with some missing. This repertoire shows about 160,000 clones, 65% to 85% found once; its top ten account for approximately 2.4%. This receptor was identified in a male donor in good health and CMV-seronegative. The sample consisted of PBMCs.

For the CDR3, the DNA is TGTGCCACCAGCCCCCTGACAGGGGCAAAGACCCAGTACTTC. Translated: CATSPLTGAKTQYF. The chain is built from TRBV15 and TRBJ2-5; 8 positions match TRBD1. The CDR3 spans 14 residues. The V and J ends lost 5 bases and 6 bases, in that order; junction bases with no gene match: 8. Per germline, CDR1 LNHNV and CDR2 YYDKDF (reference sequence). The full variable domain, its missing parts supplied by reference TRBV15 and TRBJ2-5, is DAMVIQNPRYQVTQFGKPVTLSCSQTLNHNVMYWYQQKSSQAPKLLFHYYDKDFNNEADTPDNFQSRRPNTSFCFLDIRSPGLGDTAMYLCATSPLTGAKTQYFGPGTRLLVL.